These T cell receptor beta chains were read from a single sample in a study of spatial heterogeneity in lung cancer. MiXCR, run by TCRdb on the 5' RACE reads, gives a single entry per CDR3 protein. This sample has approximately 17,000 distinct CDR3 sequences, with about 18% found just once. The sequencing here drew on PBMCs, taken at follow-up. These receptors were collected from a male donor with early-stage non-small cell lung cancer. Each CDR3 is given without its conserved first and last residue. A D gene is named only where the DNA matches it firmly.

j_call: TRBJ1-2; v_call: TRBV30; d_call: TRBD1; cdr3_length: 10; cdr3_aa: AWRTGGYGYT
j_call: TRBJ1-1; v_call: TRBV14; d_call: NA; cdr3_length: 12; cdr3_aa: ASSRINDAAEAF
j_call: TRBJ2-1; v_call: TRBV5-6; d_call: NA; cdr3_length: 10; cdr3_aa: ASSLLDGEQF
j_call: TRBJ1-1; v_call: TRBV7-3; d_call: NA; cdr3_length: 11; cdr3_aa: ASSFLGDTEAF
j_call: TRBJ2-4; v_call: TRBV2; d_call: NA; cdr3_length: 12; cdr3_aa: ASSSEVAKNIQY
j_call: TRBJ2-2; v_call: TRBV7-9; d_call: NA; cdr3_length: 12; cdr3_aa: ASSLQGRSGELF
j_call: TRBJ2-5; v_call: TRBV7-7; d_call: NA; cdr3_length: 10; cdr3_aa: ASSSTGETQY
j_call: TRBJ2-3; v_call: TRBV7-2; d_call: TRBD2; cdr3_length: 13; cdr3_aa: ASRVLADSTDTQY
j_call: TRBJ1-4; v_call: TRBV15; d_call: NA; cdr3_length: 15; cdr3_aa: ATSALGGGLTNEKLF
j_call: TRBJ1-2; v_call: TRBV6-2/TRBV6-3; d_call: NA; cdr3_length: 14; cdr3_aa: ASNVGEDQGNYGYT
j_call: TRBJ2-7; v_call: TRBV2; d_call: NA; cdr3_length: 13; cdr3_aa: ASSERGQVAYEQY
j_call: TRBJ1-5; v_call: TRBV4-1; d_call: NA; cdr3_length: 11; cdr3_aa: PSSQSGVGPQH
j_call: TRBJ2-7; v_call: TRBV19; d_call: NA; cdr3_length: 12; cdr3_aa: ARPRGTSSYEQY
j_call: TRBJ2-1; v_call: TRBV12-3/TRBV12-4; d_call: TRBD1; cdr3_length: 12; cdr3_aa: ASSIRDRPNEQF
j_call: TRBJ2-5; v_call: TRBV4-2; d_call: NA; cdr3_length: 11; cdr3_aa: ASSGAPGETQY
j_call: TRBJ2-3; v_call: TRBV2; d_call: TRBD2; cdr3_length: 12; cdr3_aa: ASSVLAGEDTQY
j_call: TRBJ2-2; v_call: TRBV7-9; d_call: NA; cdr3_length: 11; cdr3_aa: ASSFVGSGELF
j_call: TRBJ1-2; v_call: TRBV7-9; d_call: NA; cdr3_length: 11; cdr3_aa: ASSLQRNYGYT
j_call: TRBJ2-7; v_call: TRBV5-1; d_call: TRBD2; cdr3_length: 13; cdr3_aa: ASSLELAGTYEPY
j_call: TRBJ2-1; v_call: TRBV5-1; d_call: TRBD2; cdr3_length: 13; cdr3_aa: ASSLVLAGLNEQF
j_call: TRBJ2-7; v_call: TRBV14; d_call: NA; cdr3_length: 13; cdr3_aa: ASSQDMGRSYEQY
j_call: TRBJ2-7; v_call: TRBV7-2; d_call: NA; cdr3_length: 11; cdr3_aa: ASSLVGRYEQY
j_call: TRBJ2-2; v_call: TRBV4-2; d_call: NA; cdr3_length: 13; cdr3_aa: ASSHILRGLWELS
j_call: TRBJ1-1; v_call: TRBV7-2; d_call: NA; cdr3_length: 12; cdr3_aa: ASSRDRLRTEAF
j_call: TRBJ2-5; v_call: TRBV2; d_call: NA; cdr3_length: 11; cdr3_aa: ASKLGDEETQY
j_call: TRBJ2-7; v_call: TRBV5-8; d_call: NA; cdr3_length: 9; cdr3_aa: ASSLHYEQY
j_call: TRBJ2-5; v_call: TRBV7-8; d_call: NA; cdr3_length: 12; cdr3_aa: ASSVSGTQETQY
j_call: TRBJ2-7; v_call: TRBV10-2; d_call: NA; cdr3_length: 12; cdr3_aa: ASSESLDSGEQY
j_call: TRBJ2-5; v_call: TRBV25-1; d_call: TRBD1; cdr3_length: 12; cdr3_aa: ATLPDRGGKTQY
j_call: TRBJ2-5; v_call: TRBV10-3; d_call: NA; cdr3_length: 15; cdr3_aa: AISESYGSSGLETQY
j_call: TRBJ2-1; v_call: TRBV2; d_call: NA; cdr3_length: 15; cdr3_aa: ASSEPLLARTYNEQF
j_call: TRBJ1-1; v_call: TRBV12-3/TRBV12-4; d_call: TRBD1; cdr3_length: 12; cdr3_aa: ASRRQGGRAEAF
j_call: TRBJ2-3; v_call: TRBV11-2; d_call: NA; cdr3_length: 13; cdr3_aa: ASSSYRVRTDTQY
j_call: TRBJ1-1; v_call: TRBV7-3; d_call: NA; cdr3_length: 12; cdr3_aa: ASSLEVQGPEAF
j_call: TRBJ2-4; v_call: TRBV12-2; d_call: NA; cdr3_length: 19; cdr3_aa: AKQKSLEKFWGQGWENIQY
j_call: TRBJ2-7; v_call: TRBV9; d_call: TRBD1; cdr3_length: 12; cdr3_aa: ASSQRDRSYEQY
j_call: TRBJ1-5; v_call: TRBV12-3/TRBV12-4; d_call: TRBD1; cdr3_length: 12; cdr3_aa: ASSRTGVNQPQH
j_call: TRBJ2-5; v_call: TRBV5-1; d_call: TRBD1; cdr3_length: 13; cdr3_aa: ASSLDRGNDETQY
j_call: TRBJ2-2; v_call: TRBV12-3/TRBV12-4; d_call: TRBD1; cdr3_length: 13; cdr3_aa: ASSFHRGRTGELF
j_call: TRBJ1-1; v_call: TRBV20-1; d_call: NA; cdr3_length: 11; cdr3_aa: SARGLTNTEVF
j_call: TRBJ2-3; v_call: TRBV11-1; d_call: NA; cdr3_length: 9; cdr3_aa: ASSLEDTQY
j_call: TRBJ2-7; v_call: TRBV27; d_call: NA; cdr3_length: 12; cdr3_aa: ASSLRSGAYAQY
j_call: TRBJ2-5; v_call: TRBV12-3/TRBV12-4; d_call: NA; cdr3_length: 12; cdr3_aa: ASSPSDGKETQY
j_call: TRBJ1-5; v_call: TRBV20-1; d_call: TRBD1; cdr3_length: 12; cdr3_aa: SANGQDLNQPQH
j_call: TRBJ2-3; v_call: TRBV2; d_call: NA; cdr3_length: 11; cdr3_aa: ASGVARTDTQY
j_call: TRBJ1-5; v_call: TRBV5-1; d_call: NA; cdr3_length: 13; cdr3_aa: ASSLSPEPYQPQH
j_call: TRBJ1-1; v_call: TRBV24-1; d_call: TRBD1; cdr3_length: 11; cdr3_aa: ATSRQGDTEAF
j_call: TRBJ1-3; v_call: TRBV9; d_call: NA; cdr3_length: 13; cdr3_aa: ASSAQPSAGNTIY
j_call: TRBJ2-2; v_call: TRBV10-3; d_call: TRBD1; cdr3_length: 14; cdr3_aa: AISRGNRGNTGELF
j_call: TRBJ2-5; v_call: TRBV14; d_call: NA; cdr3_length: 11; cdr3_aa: ASSQDRMETQY